This T cell receptor (beta chain) was obtained from a study of T cells in Graves' hyperthyroidism and ophthalmopathy. About the study: Peripheral blood collection took place at initial diagnosis, before any treatment.

V shed 8 bases, J shed 4 bases, and the junction held 3 bases outside the gene matches. Germline CDR1 reads SNHLY; CDR2 reads FYNNEI. The CDR3 is 13 amino acids. This clonotype was detected ten times or more. The antigen remains undetermined. TCR beta CDR3 sequences were amplified from RNA transcripts. The TCR CDR3 was amplified in a first-round RT-PCR using the HTBI primer set. TCRdb passed the multiplex PCR reads through MiXCR, listing each CDR3 protein once. The sample holds hundreds of thousands of distinct CDR3 sequences; about two fifths are singletons and the top ten take more than 7%. Study-wide results and caveats: Most thyroid clonotypes expanded above 0.001 were also detected in blood.

The rearrangement joins TRBV2 to TRBJ2-2; 8 positions agree with TRBD1. Sequenced sample: blood. The clonotype originates from a man younger than 35 with Graves' hyperthyroidism. In nucleotides, the CDR3 is TGTGCCAGCGGACAGGGACCCACCGGGGAGCTGTTTTTT. This sequence encodes CASGQGPTGELFF.